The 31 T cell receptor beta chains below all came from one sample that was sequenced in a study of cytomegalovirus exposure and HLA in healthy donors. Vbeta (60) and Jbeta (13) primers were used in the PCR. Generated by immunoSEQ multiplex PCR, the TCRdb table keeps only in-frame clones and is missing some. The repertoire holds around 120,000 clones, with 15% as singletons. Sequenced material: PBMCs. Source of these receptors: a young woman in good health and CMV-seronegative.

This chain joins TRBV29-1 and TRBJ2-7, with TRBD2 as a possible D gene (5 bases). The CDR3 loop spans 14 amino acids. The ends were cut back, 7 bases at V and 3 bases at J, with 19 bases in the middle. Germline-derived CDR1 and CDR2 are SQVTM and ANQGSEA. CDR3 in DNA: TGCAGCGCCCGAGGGTTGGCAGGCCACTACGAGCAGTACTTC. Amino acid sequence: CSARGLAGHYEQYF.

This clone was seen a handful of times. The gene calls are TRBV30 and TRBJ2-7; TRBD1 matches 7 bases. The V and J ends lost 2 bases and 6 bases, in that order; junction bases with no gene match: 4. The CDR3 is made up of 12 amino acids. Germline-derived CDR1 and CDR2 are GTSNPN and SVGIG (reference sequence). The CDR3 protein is CAWSRDRLEQYF. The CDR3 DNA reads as TGTGCCTGGAGTAGGGACAGACTCGAGCAGTACTTC. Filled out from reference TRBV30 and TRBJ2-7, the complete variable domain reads SQTIHQWPATLVQPVGSPLSLECTVEGTSNPNLYWYRQAAGRGLQLLFYSVGIGQISSEVPQNLSASRPQDRQFILSSKKLLLSDSGFYLCAWSRDRLEQYFGPGTRLTVT.

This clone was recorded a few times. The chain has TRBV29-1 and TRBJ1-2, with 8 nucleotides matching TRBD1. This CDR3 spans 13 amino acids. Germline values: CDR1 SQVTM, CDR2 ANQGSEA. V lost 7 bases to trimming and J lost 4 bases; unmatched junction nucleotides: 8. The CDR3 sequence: CSAGQGTAYGYTF. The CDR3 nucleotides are TGCAGCGCCGGACAGGGTACAGCCTATGGCTACACCTTC.

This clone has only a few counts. This CDR3 is CASSPPCCRTEAFF. The CDR3 DNA reads TGTGCCAGCTCACCACCGTGTTGTCGGACTGAAGCTTTCTTT. The rearrangement uses TRBV18 and TRBJ1-1; D remains unclear. The length of the CDR3 is 14 residues. Trimming removed 0 bases from V and 5 bases from J, with 10 bases in between. Germline V lookup: CDR1 KGHSH, CDR2 LQKENI.

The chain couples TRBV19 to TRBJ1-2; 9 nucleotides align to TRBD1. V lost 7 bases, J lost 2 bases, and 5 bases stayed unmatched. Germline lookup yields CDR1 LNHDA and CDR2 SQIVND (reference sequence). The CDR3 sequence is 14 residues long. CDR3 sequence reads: CASTPGQGNYGYTF. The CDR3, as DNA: TGTGCCAGTACACCTGGACAGGGGAACTATGGCTACACCTTC.

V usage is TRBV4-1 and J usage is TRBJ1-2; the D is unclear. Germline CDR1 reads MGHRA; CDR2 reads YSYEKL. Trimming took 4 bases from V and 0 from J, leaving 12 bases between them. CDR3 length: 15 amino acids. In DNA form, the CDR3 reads TGCGCCAGCAGCCTTACAGTGAAAGCTAACTATGGCTACACCTTC. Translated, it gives CASSLTVKANYGYTF.

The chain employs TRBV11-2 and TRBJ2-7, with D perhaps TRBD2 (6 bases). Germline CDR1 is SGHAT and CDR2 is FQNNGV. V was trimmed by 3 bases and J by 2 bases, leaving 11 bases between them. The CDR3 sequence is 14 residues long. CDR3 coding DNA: TGTGCCAGCAGCTTTACGGGGAGGCCCTACGAGCAGTACTTC. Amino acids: CASSFTGRPYEQYF.

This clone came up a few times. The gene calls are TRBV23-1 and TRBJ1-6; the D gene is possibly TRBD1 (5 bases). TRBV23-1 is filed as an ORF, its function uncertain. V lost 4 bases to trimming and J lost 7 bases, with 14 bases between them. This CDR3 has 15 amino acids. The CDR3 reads CASSLWGQPNSPLHF. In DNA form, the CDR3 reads TGCGCCAGCAGTCTTTGGGGCCAGCCCAATTCACCCCTCCACTTT.

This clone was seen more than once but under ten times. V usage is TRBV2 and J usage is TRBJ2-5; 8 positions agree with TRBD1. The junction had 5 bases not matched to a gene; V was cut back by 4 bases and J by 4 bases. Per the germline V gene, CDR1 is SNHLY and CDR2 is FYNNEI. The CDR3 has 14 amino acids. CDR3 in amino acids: CASSASGTGETQYF. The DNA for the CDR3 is TGTGCCAGCAGTGCTTCCGGGACAGGAGAGACCCAGTACTTC.

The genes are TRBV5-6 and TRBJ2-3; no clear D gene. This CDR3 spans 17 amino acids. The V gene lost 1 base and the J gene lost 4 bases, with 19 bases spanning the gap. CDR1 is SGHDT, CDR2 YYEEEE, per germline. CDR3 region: CASSLTVRFLGADTQYF. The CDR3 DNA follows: TGTGCCAGCAGCTTGACCGTTCGGTTTCTTGGAGCAGATACGCAGTATTTT.

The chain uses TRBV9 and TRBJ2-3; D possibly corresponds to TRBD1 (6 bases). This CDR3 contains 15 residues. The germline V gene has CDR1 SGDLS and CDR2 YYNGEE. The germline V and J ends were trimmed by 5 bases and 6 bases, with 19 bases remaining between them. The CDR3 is CASRPPGGFSDTQYF. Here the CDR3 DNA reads TGTGCCAGCAGACCCCCTGGGGGCTTCAGCGATACGCAGTATTTT.

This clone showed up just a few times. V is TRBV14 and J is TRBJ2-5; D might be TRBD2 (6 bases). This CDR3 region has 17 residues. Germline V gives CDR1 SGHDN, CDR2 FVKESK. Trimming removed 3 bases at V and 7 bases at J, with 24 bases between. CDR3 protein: CASSQQPGLTREWTQYF. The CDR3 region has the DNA TGTGCCAGCAGCCAGCAGCCGGGACTGACAAGAGAGTGGACCCAGTACTTC.

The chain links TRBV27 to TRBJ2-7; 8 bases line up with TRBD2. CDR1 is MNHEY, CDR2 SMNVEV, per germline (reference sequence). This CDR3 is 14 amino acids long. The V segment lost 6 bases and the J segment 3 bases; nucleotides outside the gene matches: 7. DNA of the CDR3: TGTGCCAGCAGCTCGGGGGGGGCTAGCTACGAGCAGTACTTC. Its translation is CASSSGGASYEQYF.

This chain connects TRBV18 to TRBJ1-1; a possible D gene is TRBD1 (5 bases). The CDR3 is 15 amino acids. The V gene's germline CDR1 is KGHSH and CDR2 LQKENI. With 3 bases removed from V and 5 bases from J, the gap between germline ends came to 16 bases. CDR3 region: CASSPKDITRTEAFF. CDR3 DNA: TGTGCCAGCTCACCCAAGGACATAACACGTACTGAAGCTTTCTTT.

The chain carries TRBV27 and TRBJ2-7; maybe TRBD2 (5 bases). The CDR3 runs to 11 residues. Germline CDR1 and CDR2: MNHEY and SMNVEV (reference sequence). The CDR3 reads CGTGNSYEQYF. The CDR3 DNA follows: TGTGGCACCGGGAACTCCTACGAGCAGTACTTC.

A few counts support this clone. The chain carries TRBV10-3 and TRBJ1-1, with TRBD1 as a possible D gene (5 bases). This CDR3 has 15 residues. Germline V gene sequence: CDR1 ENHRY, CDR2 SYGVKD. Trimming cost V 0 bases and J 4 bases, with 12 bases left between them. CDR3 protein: CAISESWQGSTEAFF. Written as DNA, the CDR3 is TGTGCCATCAGTGAGTCGTGGCAGGGTAGCACTGAAGCTTTCTTT.

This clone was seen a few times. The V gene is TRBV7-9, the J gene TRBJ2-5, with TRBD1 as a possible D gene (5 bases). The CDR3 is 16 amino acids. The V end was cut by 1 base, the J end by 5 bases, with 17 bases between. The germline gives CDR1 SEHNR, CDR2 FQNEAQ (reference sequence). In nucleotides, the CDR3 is TGTGCCAGCAGCTTAGAGGCAGGGAAGGTAGGGGAGACCCAGTACTTC. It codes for CASSLEAGKVGETQYF. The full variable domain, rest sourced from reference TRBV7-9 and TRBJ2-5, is DTGVSQNPRHKITKRGQNVTFRCDPISEHNRLYWYRQTLGQGPEFLTYFQNEAQLEKSRLLSDRFSAERPKGSFSTLEIQRTEQGDSAMYLCASSLEAGKVGETQYFGPGTRLLVL.

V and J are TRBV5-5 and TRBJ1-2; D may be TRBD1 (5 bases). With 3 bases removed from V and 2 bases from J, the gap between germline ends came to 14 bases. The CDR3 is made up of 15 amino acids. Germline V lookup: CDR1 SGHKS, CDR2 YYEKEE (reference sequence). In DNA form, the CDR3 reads TGTGCCAGCAGCTCCAGGGTTGCGTACAACTATGGCTACACCTTC. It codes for CASSSRVAYNYGYTF.

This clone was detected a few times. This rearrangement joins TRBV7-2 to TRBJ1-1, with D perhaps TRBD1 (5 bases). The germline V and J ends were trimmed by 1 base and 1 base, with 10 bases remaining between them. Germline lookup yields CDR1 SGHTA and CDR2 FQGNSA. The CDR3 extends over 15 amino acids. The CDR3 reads CASSLVGQGNTEAFF. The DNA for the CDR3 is TGTGCCAGCAGCTTAGTTGGCCAGGGGAACACTGAAGCTTTCTTT.

CDR3 sequence reads: CASSPGQDNQPQHF. CDR3 in DNA: TGTGCCAGCAGCCCCGGACAGGACAATCAGCCCCAGCATTTT. This chain links TRBV7-9 with TRBJ1-5, with 7 bases fitting TRBD1. There are 14 residues in the CDR3. Germline trimming cut 5 bases from V and 3 bases from J; bases unmatched to any gene: 4. Germline CDR1 SEHNR, CDR2 FQNEAQ (reference sequence).

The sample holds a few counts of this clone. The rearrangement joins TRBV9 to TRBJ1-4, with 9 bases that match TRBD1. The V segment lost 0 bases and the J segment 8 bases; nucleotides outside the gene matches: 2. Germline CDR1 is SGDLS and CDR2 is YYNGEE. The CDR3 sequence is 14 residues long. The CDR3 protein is CASSVEGQGEKLFF. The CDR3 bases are TGTGCCAGCAGCGTAGAGGGACAGGGCGAAAAACTGTTTTTT.

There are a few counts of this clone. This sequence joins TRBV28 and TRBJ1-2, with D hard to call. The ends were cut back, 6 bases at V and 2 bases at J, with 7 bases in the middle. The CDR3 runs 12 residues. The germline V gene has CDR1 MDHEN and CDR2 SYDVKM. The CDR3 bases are TGTGCCAGCAGCCTCCTGAACTATGGCTACACCTTC. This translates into CASSLLNYGYTF.

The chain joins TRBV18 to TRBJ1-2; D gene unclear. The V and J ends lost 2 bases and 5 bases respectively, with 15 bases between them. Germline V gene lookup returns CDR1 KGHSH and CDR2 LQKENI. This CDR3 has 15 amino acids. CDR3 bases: TGTGCCAGCTCACCAAGTTACGCAGCGGCTTATGGCTACACCTTC. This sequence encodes CASSPSYAAAYGYTF.

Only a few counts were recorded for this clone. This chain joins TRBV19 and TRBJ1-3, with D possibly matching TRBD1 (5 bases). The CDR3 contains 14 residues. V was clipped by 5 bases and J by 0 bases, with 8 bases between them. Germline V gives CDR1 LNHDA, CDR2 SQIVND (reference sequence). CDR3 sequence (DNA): TGTGCCAGTAGTTTCGACAGCTCTGGAAACACCATATATTTT. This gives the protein CASSFDSSGNTIYF.

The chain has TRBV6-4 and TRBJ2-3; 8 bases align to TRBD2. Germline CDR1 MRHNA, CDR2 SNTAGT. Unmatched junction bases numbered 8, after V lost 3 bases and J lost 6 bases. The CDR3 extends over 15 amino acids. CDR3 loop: CASSEASGSIDTQYF. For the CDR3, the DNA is TGTGCCAGCAGTGAAGCCAGCGGGAGTATCGATACGCAGTATTTT.

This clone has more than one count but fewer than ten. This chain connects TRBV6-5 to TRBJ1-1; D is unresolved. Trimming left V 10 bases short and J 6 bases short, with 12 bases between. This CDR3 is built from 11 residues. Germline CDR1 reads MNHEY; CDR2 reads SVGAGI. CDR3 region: CATSSPAEAFF. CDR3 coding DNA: TGTGCCACTTCTAGTCCCGCTGAAGCTTTCTTT.

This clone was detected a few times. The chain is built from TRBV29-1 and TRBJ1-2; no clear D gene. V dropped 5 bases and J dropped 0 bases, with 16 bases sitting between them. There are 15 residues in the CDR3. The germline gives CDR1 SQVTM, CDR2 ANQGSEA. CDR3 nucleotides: TGCAGCGTTTCATTTGGACTGCAAGCTAACTATGGCTACACCTTC. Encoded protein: CSVSFGLQANYGYTF.

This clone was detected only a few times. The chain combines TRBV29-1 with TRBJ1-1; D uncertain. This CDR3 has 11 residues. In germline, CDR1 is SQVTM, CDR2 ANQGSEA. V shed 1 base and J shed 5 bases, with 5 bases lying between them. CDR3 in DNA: TGCAGCGTTGAAGGAACTACTGAAGCTTTCTTT. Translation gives CSVEGTTEAFF.

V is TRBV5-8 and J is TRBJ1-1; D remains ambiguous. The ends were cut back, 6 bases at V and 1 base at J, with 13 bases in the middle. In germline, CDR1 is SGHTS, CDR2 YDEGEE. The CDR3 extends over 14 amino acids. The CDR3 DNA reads TGTGCCAGCAACGTGCGGCCTGAGAACACTGAAGCTTTCTTT. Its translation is CASNVRPENTEAFF.

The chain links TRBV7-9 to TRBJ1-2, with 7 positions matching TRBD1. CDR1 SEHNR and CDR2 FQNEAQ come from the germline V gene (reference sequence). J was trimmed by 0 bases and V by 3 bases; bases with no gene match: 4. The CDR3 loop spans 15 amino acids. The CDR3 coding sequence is TGTGCCAGCAGCTTCGGGACAGCACCTAACTATGGCTACACCTTC. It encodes CASSFGTAPNYGYTF.

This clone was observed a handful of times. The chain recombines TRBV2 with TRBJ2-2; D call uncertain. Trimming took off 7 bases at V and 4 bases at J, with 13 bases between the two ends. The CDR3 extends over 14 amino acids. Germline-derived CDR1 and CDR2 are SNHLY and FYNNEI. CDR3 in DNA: TGTGCCAGCATTCCCGTACTATTCACCGGGGAGCTGTTTTTT. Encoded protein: CASIPVLFTGELFF.